The 12 T cell receptor beta chains below come from one sample, sequenced in a study of shared clonotypes between healthy human individuals. Clones were read by immunoSEQ multiplex PCR, and TCRdb kept only the in-frame ones, dropping some. Among more than 450,000 clones listed, about four fifths were seen once. Material for sequencing was PBMCs. Receptors were obtained from a woman in her forties in good health. Some clones in this sample may be carry-over from other donors' samples.

A few counts support this clone. The genes are TRBV2 and TRBJ1-5; D is possibly TRBD1 (6 bases). V lost 4 bases to trimming and J lost 9 bases, with 16 bases between them. The CDR3 is made up of 14 amino acids. CDR1 is SNHLY and CDR2 is FYNNEI in the germline V gene. The CDR3 nucleotides read TGTGCCAGCAGTGTAAGGAGGGGGGTTGGGCCCCAGCATTTT. Translating it yields CASSVRRGVGPQHF.

This clone has only one observation. The chain is built from TRBV11-2 and TRBJ2-1; the match to TRBD2 covers 8 bases. CDR3 length: 15 residues. The germline CDR1 and CDR2 sequences are SGHAT and FQNNGV. Germline trimming cut 2 bases from V and 8 bases from J; bases unmatched to any gene: 8. In DNA form, the CDR3 reads TGTGCCAGCAGCTTATCGGTAGCGGGGTGGGATGAGCAGTTCTTC. Translated: CASSLSVAGWDEQFF.

The V call is TRBV6-5, the J call TRBJ2-2; a possible D gene is TRBD2 (5 bases). Looked up from germline, CDR1 is MNHEY and CDR2 is SVGAGI. V lost 0 bases and J 6 bases, leaving 11 bases between the germline ends. The CDR3 contains 15 residues. This chain's CDR3 is CASSYSRAWAGELFF. CDR3 DNA sequence: TGTGCCAGCAGTTACTCGAGGGCCTGGGCCGGGGAGCTGTTTTTT.

Only one count was recorded for this clone. The chain employs TRBV29-1 and TRBJ2-3; 12 bases agree with TRBD2. Per germline, CDR1 SQVTM and CDR2 ANQGSEA. V shed 4 bases and J 3 bases; nucleotides not matched to a gene: 2. CDR3 length: 14 amino acids. CDR3 residues: CSVVLAGGTDTQYF. Written as DNA, the CDR3 is TGCAGCGTTGTACTAGCGGGAGGTACAGATACGCAGTATTTT.

V and J are TRBV11-2 and TRBJ1-4, with D possibly being TRBD1 (5 bases). This CDR3 region has 14 residues. The ends were cut back, 7 bases at V and 6 bases at J, with 15 bases in the middle. Per germline, CDR1 SGHAT and CDR2 FQNNGV. The CDR3 coding sequence is TGTGCCAGCACCCGGGGCCTTTTAGATGAAAAACTGTTTTTT. This sequence encodes CASTRGLLDEKLFF.

This rearrangement joins TRBV11-2 to TRBJ2-1; 9 nucleotides line up with TRBD1. This CDR3 comprises 13 residues. Germline assignment: CDR1 SGHAT and CDR2 FQNNGV. The CDR3 spells CAAGTGFVNEQFF. CDR3 nucleotides: TGTGCGGCCGGGACAGGGTTTGTAAATGAGCAGTTCTTC.

In its sample, this clone was seen once. The chain employs TRBV28 and TRBJ2-3; 15 bases match TRBD2. The length of the CDR3 is 17 residues. V gave up 3 bases and J gave up 3 bases; unmatched junction bases: 4. Germline V CDR1 and CDR2: MDHEN, SYDVKM. The CDR3 here is CASSLTGTSGRTDTQYF. For the CDR3, the DNA is TGTGCCAGCAGTTTGACAGGGACTAGCGGGAGGACAGATACGCAGTATTTT.

The chain recombines TRBV6-1 with TRBJ2-2, with D possibly being TRBD1 (5 bases). The CDR3 is 15 residues long. V lost 2 bases to trimming and J lost 4 bases, with 11 bases between them. From germline, CDR1 is MNHNS and CDR2 SASEGT. CDR3 sequence reads: CASSEPGASTGELFF. As DNA, the CDR3 is TGTGCCAGCAGTGAACCTGGGGCGAGCACCGGGGAGCTGTTTTTT.

The rearrangement uses TRBV16 and TRBJ1-2; the D gene is possibly TRBD1 (5 bases). V dropped 0 bases and J dropped 5 bases, with 13 bases sitting between them. The CDR3 is 15 residues long. Germline CDR1 and CDR2: KGHSY and FQNENV. DNA of the CDR3: TGTGCCAGCAGCCAATCGTCAGGGTCCCTTTATGGCTACACCTTC. Translated, it gives CASSQSSGSLYGYTF.

This clone was observed once. V usage is TRBV5-1 and J usage is TRBJ2-1, with 9 positions matching TRBD2. This CDR3 comprises 15 residues. Trimming cost V 1 base and J 7 bases; bases outside gene matches: 6. The germline V gene encodes CDR1 SGHRS and CDR2 YFSETQ. CDR3 amino acids: CASSLSGTSWNEQFF. The CDR3 nucleotides are TGCGCCAGCAGCTTGTCAGGGACTAGCTGGAATGAGCAGTTCTTC.

The CDR3 DNA is TGTGCCAGCAGCCACAGGGGGCGGCTGAGTGGGGCCAACGTCCTGACTTTC. Translation gives CASSHRGRLSGANVLTF. This chain joins TRBV28 and TRBJ2-6, with TRBD1 matching 9 bases. The germline CDR1 and CDR2 sequences are MDHEN and SYDVKM. The CDR3 has 17 amino acids. The junction had 9 bases not matched to a gene; V was cut back by 6 bases and J by 3 bases.

The chain uses TRBV6-1 and TRBJ2-4, with D possibly matching TRBD2 (6 bases). CDR3 size: 17 residues. Deletions cut 0 bases from V and 0 bases from J, with 12 bases between. CDR1 is MNHNS and CDR2 is SASEGT in the germline V gene. For the CDR3, the DNA is TGTGCCAGCAGTGAAGCGCTGGGAGGTATAGCCAAAAACATTCAGTACTTC. It yields the protein CASSEALGGIAKNIQYF.